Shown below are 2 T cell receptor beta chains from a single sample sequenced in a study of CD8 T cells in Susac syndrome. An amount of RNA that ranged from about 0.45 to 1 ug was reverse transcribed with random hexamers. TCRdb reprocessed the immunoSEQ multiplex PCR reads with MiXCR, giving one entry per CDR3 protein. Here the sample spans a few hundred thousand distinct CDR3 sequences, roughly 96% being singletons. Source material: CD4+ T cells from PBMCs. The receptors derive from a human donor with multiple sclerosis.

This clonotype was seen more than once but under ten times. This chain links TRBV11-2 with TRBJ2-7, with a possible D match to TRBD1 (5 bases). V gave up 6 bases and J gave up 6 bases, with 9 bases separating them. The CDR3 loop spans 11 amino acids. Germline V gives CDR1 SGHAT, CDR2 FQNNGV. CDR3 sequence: CASSLRGEQYF. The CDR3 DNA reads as TGTGCCAGCAGTTTAAGGGGCGAGCAGTACTTC.

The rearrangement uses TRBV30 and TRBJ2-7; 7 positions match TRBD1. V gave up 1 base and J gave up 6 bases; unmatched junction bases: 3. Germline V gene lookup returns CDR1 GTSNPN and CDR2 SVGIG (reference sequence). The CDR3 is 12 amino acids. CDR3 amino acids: CAWSDRGFEQYF. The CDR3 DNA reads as TGTGCCTGGAGTGACAGGGGCTTCGAGCAGTACTTC.